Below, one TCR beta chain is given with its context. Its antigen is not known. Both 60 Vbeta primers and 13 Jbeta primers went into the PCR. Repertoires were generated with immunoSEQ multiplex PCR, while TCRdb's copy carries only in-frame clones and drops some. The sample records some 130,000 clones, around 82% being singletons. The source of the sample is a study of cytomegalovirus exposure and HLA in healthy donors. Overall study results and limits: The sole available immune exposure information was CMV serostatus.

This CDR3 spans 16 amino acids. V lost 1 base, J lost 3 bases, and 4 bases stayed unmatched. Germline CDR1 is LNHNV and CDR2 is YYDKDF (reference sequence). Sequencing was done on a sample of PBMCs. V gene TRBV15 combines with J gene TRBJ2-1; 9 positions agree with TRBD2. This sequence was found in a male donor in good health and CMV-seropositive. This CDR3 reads CATSRGASGIYNEQFF. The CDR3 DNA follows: TGTGCCACCAGCAGAGGGGCTAGCGGGATCTACAATGAGCAGTTCTTC.